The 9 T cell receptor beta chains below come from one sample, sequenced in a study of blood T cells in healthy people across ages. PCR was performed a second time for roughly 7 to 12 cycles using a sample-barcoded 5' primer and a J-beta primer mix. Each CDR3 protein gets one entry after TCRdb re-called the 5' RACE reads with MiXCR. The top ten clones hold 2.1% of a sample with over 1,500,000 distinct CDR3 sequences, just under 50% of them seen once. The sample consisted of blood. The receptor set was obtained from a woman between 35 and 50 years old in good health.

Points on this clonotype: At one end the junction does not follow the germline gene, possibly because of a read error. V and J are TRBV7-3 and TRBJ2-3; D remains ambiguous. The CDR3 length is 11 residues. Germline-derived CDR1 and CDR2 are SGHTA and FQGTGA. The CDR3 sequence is CAISSRDTQYF. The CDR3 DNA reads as TGTGCCATCAGCTCCAGGGATACGCAGTATTTT. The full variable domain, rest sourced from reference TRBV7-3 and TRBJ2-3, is GAGVSQTPSNKVTEKGKYVELRCDPISGHTALYWYRQSLGQGPEFLIYFQGTGAADDSGLPNDRFFAVRPEGSVSTLKIQRTERGDSAVYLCAISSRDTQYFGPGTRLTVL.

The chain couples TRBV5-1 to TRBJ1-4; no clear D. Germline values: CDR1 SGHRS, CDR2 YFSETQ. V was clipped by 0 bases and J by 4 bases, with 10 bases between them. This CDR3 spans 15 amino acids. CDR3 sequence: CASSLVSGFNEKLFF. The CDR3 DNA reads TGCGCCAGCAGCTTGGTTTCGGGGTTTAATGAAAAACTGTTTTTT.

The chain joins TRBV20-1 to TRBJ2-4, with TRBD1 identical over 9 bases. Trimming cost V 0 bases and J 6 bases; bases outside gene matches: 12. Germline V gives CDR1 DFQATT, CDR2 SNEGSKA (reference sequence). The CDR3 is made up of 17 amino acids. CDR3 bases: TGCAGTGCTAGAGAGCCTGGACAGGGGACCTTCCTAAACATTCAGTACTTC. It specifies CSAREPGQGTFLNIQYF.

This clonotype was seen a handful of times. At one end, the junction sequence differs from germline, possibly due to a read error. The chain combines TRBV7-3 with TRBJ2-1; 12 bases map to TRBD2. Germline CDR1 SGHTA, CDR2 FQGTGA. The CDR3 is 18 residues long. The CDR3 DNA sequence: TGTGCCAGCAGCCTAACCCCCGGACTAGCGGGGTCCTACAATGAGCAGTTCTTC. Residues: CASSLTPGLAGSYNEQFF.

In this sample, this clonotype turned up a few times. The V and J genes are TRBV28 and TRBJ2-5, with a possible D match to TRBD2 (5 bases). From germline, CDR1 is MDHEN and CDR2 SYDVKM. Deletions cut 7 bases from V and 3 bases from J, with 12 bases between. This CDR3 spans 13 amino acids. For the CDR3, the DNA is TGTGCCAGCAAAACTAGAGCGGAAGAGACCCAGTACTTC. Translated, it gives CASKTRAEETQYF.

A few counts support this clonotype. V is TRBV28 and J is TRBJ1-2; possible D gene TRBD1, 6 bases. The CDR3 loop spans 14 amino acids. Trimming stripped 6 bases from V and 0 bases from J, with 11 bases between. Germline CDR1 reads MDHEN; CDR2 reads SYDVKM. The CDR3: CASSMTGSNYGYTF. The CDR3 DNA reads TGTGCCAGCAGCATGACAGGTTCTAACTATGGCTACACCTTC.

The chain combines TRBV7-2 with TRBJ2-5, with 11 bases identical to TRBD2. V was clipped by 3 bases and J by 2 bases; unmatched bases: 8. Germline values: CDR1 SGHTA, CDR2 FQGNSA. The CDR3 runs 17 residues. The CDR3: CASSLRGTSGKQETQYF. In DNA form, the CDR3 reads TGTGCCAGCAGCTTGCGGGGGACTAGCGGAAAACAAGAGACCCAGTACTTC.

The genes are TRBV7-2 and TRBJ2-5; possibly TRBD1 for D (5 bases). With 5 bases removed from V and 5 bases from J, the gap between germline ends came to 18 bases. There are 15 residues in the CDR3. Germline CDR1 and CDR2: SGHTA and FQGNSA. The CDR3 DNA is TGTGCCAGCAGCCCTAGAGACAGATCCCCGGAGACCCAGTACTTC. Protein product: CASSPRDRSPETQYF.

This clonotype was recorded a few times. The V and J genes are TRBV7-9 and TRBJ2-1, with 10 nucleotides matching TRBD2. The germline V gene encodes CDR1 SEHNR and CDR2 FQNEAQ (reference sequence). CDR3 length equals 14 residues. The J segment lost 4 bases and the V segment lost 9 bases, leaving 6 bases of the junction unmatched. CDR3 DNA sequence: TGTGCCAGTCTAGCGGGGGAGGTATACAATGAGCAGTTCTTC. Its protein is CASLAGEVYNEQFF.